This TCR beta chain was sequenced during a study of blood T cell repertoires in COVID-19. Study-level background: Whether acute or convalescent, the COVID-19 samples came from the United States, Italy and Spain.

Original data processing: Estimated nucleated cell counts came from reference gene primer amplification. Data came from immunoSEQ multiplex PCR; TCRdb stores just in-frame clones and leaves some out. D and trimming come from the DNA, and the V and J calls and clone size come from that table. The table has roughly 150,000 clones, 85% to 95% seen once; the top ten hold 2%. CDR1 is SGHNT and CDR2 is YYREEE in the germline V gene (reference sequence). This CDR3 spans 16 amino acids. V shed 2 bases, J shed 7 bases, and the junction held 7 bases outside the gene matches. Enrollment of patients from Seattle took place during active infection, with longitudinal follow-up.

The specimen sequenced was peripheral blood. The V gene is TRBV5-4, the J gene TRBJ1-6; 9 positions agree with TRBD1. The source is an older woman with COVID-19, enrolled during active disease. The CDR3 DNA follows: TGTGCCAGCAGCTTACAACAGGGGGCGCTGAATTCACCCCTCCACTTT. It is translated as CASSLQQGALNSPLHF.